A selection of T cell receptor beta chains follows, all from one sample in a study of shared clonotypes between healthy human individuals. The protocol was immunoSEQ multiplex PCR, while the TCRdb copy is restricted to in-frame clones and leaves out a portion. The table includes over a million clones, roughly 96% detected once. Material: naive CD4+ T cells sorted from blood. The receptors were sampled from a man younger than 40 in good health. Both conserved end residues are part of each CDR3. The order of the fields is V gene, J gene, clone size, CDR3 length, D gene, CDR3 DNA, CDR3 protein. D genes are given only for firm matches. Rows may omit the clone size; those that give it use once, few, many or a size class.

TRBV11-2,TRBJ2-7,NA,15,NA,TGTGCCAGCAGCTCACTCAGGGGCGGCAGGAATGCGCAGTACTTC,CASSSLRGGRNAQYF
TRBV29-1,TRBJ2-3,NA,13,NA,TGCAGCGTCACAGGACTCCTTACAGATACGCAGTATTTT,CSVTGLLTDTQYF
TRBV7-6,TRBJ2-7,NA,15,TRBD2,TGTGCCAGCAGCGGTACTAGCGGGATTTCCTACGAGCAGTACTTC,CASSGTSGISYEQYF
TRBV9,TRBJ2-7,NA,14,NA,TGTGCCAGCACTTACGGCAGGGGTTCCTACGAGCAGTACTTC,CASTYGRGSYEQYF
TRBV11-2,TRBJ2-2,NA,14,NA,TGTGCCAGCAGCGTCCTCAGGGCCACCGGGGAGCTGTTTTTT,CASSVLRATGELFF
TRBV5-4,TRBJ2-7,NA,13,TRBD2,TGTGCCAGCAGCTTTACCGGGGAGGGTGAGCAGTACTTC,CASSFTGEGEQYF
TRBV10-1,TRBJ2-2,NA,15,NA,TGCGCCAGCAGTGAGGGACTCCTAAGCACCGGGGAGCTGTTTTTT,CASSEGLLSTGELFF
TRBV6-6,TRBJ2-1,NA,13,TRBD1,TGTGCCAGCGCTAGGACAGGGGACAATCTGCAGTTCTTC,CASARTGDNLQFF
TRBV20-1,TRBJ2-2,NA,11,NA,TGTAGCGGTTTGGGTTCCGGGGAGCTGTTTTTT,CSGLGSGELFF
TRBV19,TRBJ2-1,NA,17,TRBD2,TGTGCCAGTAGAAGATCCCTAGCGGGGAGCTCCTACAATGAGCAGTTCTTC,CASRRSLAGSSYNEQFF
TRBV15,TRBJ2-7,NA,10,NA,TGTGCCACCCACGTCCACGAGCAGTACTTC,CATHVHEQYF
TRBV5-8,TRBJ1-3,NA,14,NA,TGTGCCAGCAGCTTGAGTCGCTCTGGAAACACCATATATTTT,CASSLSRSGNTIYF
TRBV10-1,TRBJ2-1,NA,13,NA,TGCGCCAGCAGCCCGTCCCCAGCCGGAGAGCAGTTCTTC,CASSPSPAGEQFF
TRBV6-1,TRBJ2-7,NA,14,TRBD2,TGTGCCAGCAGTGCTAGCGGGAGGTTCTACGAGCAGTACTTC,CASSASGRFYEQYF
TRBV7-6,TRBJ2-1,NA,16,NA,TGTGCCAGCAGCTTAGGGCGGGCCGGAGGGCAGGGTGAGCAGTTCTTC,CASSLGRAGGQGEQFF
TRBV4-3,TRBJ1-1,NA,14,NA,TGCGCCAGCAGTAAGCGGCAGGGAGGTACTGAAGCTTTCTTT,CASSKRQGGTEAFF
TRBV2,TRBJ2-2,few,11,NA,TGTGCCAGCAGTGAAGCCGGGGAGCTGTTTTTT,CASSEAGELFF